These 32 T cell receptor beta chains share one sample of origin, sequenced in a study of blood T cell repertoires in COVID-19. The assay was immunoSEQ multiplex PCR, and TCRdb's table has in-frame clones only and misses some. The repertoire holds under 110,000 clones, approximately 92% seen once, with 5.7% in the top ten. The sequencing input was peripheral blood. These receptors were obtained from a man between 50 and 59 years old with active COVID-19.

The chain recombines TRBV2 with TRBJ2-3; 9 bases are a match to TRBD2. This CDR3 comprises 13 residues. The trim removed 8 bases at V and 4 bases at J, leaving 4 bases unmatched. Germline V gives CDR1 SNHLY, CDR2 FYNNEI. CDR3 DNA: TGTGCCAGCGGTAGCGGGAGAGCAGATACGCAGTATTTT. Protein product: CASGSGRADTQYF.

This clone was detected once. The chain employs TRBV28 and TRBJ1-2, with D perhaps matching TRBD1 (5 bases). The CDR3 sequence is 13 residues long. The V end lost 7 bases, the J end lost 8 bases, and 17 bases lay between the germline ends. CDR1 is MDHEN, CDR2 SYDVKM, per germline. CDR3 residues: CASTSGLTGGYTF. CDR3 bases: TGTGCCAGCACCTCAGGGCTGACGGGCGGCTACACCTTC.

The V gene is TRBV24-1, the J gene TRBJ1-2; D perhaps matches TRBD1 (5 bases). The length of the CDR3 is 13 residues. The ends were cut back, 9 bases at V and 5 bases at J, with 15 bases in the middle. Germline loops: CDR1 KGHDR, CDR2 SFDVKD. The CDR3 protein is CATQNNRNYGYTF. The CDR3 nucleotides read TGTGCCACCCAAAATAACAGGAATTATGGCTACACCTTC.

The chain carries TRBV7-2 and TRBJ2-1, with D perhaps matching TRBD1 (5 bases). Germline lookup yields CDR1 SGHTA and CDR2 FQGNSA. The ends were cut back, 5 bases at V and 7 bases at J, with 21 bases in the middle. CDR3 length: 16 residues. The chain's CDR3 is CASSLRAARGRNEQFF. The CDR3 region has the DNA TGTGCCAGCAGCCTCAGGGCGGCTAGGGGTCGGAATGAGCAGTTCTTC.

The chain has TRBV14 and TRBJ2-5; D possibly corresponds to TRBD1 (6 bases). V was cut by 3 bases and J by 5 bases, with 10 bases left in between. CDR3 size: 13 residues. In germline, CDR1 is SGHDN, CDR2 FVKESK. The CDR3 coding sequence is TGTGCCAGCAGCCAGGGGGCATCGGAGACCCAGTACTTC. It translates to CASSQGASETQYF.

This chain joins TRBV7-6 and TRBJ2-2, with 9 bases fitting TRBD1. V lost 5 bases to trimming and J lost 8 bases; unmatched junction nucleotides: 9. The CDR3 totals 15 residues. Germline V CDR1 and CDR2: SGHVS, FNYEAQ. The CDR3, as DNA: TGTGCCAGCAGCCAAGGGACAGGGAGGCAGGGGGAGCTGTTTTTT. It yields the protein CASSQGTGRQGELFF.

As DNA, the CDR3 is TGTGCCAGCAGTGAAAGGGGGCAGTACGAGCAGTACTTC. This translates into CASSERGQYEQYF. The gene calls are TRBV6-1 and TRBJ2-7; 7 nucleotides line up with TRBD1. This CDR3 is 13 amino acids long. J lost 4 bases, V lost 2 bases, and 2 bases had no gene match. Germline lookup yields CDR1 MNHNS and CDR2 SASEGT.

V usage is TRBV28 and J usage is TRBJ1-2; D is possibly TRBD1 (5 bases). Germline V gene data show CDR1 as MDHEN and CDR2 as SYDVKM. The CDR3 extends over 14 amino acids. V lost 2 bases and J 1 base, leaving 8 bases between the germline ends. The CDR3 spells CASSLPGINYGYTF. The CDR3 region has the DNA TGTGCCAGCAGTTTACCAGGGATTAACTATGGCTACACCTTC.

This clone was recorded a few times. The V and J genes are TRBV5-1 and TRBJ2-5; D perhaps matches TRBD2 (6 bases). The CDR3 extends over 14 amino acids. V lost 4 bases, J lost 2 bases, and 12 bases lay in between. From germline, CDR1 is SGHRS and CDR2 YFSETQ. Here the CDR3 reads CASSTGLLQETQYF. The CDR3 DNA follows: TGCGCCAGCAGCACCGGACTATTACAAGAGACCCAGTACTTC.

The chain has TRBV5-1 and TRBJ2-7; D perhaps matches TRBD2 (5 bases). The CDR3 contains 14 residues. Trimming left V 3 bases short and J 7 bases short, with 17 bases between. Germline V CDR1 and CDR2: SGHRS, YFSETQ. CDR3 nucleotides: TGCGCCAGCAGCTCAGCGGAGCCTTTGGGGGAGCAGTACTTC. Protein product: CASSSAEPLGEQYF. The variable domain in full, completed from reference TRBV5-1 and TRBJ2-7, reads KAGVTQTPRYLIKTRGQQVTLSCSPISGHRSVSWYQQTPGQGLQFLFEYFSETQRNKGNFPGRFSGRQFSNSRSEMNVSTLELGDSALYLCASSSAEPLGEQYFGPGTRLTVT.

The chain carries TRBV10-3 and TRBJ2-2, with TRBD1 identical over 9 bases. CDR1 ENHRY and CDR2 SYGVKD come from the germline V gene. CDR3 length: 14 residues. The V and J ends lost 10 bases and 3 bases, in that order; junction bases with no gene match: 6. The CDR3 nucleotides are TGTGCCACAGAACAGGGGGCCGACACCGGGGAGCTGTTTTTT. Its protein product is CATEQGADTGELFF.

V is TRBV2 and J is TRBJ1-2, with D uncertain. Per the germline V gene, CDR1 is SNHLY and CDR2 is FYNNEI. The CDR3 has 14 residues. The V and J ends lost 4 bases and 4 bases respectively, with 13 bases between them. The CDR3 region is CASSVEGMGYGYTF. DNA of the CDR3: TGTGCCAGCAGTGTGGAGGGTATGGGCTATGGCTACACCTTC. Full variable domain (remainder filled in from reference TRBV2 and TRBJ1-2): EPEVTQTPSHQVTQMGQEVILRCVPISNHLYFYWYRQILGQKVEFLVSFYNNEISEKSEIFDDQFSVERPDGSNFTLKIRSTKLEDSAMYFCASSVEGMGYGYTFGSGTRLTVV.

This chain uses TRBV27 with TRBJ1-4; D call uncertain. Germline V gene data show CDR1 as MNHEY and CDR2 as SMNVEV (reference sequence). The ends were cut back, 5 bases at V and 5 bases at J, with 15 bases in the middle. The CDR3 sequence is 15 residues long. Here the CDR3 DNA reads TGTGCCAGCAGTGACCCGGGAGCTCAAAATGAAAAACTGTTTTTT. Its translation is CASSDPGAQNEKLFF.

The chain is built from TRBV2 and TRBJ2-7; tentative D call: TRBD2 (5 bases). This CDR3 region has 15 residues. Germline CDR1 and CDR2: SNHLY and FYNNEI. Trimming shortened V by 6 bases and J by 2 bases, and 17 bases separated the two germline ends. CDR3 residues: CASRGDIGSAYEQYF. In DNA, the CDR3 is TGTGCCAGCAGGGGTGACATCGGTAGCGCCTACGAGCAGTACTTC.

The chain combines TRBV27 with TRBJ2-5; tentative D call: TRBD1 (6 bases). CDR3 length equals 13 residues. Germline lookup yields CDR1 MNHEY and CDR2 SMNVEV (reference sequence). V shed 7 bases and J shed 0 bases, with 9 bases lying between them. The CDR3 coding sequence is TGTGCCAGCACCCGGACAGACCAAGAGACCCAGTACTTC. Its translation is CASTRTDQETQYF.

This clone was observed once. The V call is TRBV12-3 or TRBV12-4, the J call TRBJ2-2, with 7 positions matching TRBD2. This CDR3 contains 12 residues. The V gene end was trimmed by 7 bases and the J gene end by 7 bases; junction bases not matched to a gene: 3. The CDR3 reads CASTWGGGELFF. The CDR3 DNA is TGTGCCAGCACCTGGGGGGGCGGGGAGCTGTTTTTT.

The table lists this clone with a count of one. The chain links TRBV4-1 to TRBJ2-4; TRBD1 agrees at 12 bases. Germline V lookup: CDR1 MGHRA, CDR2 YSYEKL. The J segment lost 9 bases and the V segment lost 4 bases, leaving 19 bases of the junction unmatched. This CDR3 has 19 amino acids. DNA for the CDR3: TGCGCCAGCAGCCCCCCCGGGACAGGGGGCGCGGGACTAGTGCGCATTCAGTACTTC. Protein product: CASSPPGTGGAGLVRIQYF.

The chain recombines TRBV30 with TRBJ2-7, with D possibly being TRBD1 (6 bases). The V gene lost 4 bases and the J gene lost 2 bases, with 12 bases spanning the gap. The CDR3 sequence is 13 residues long. Germline values: CDR1 GTSNPN, CDR2 SVGIG (reference sequence). The CDR3 spells CAWTRGPPYEQYF. Here the CDR3 DNA reads TGTGCCTGGACCAGGGGTCCCCCCTACGAGCAGTACTTC. Using reference TRBV30 and TRBJ2-7 for the parts outside the CDR3, the full variable domain is SQTIHQWPATLVQPVGSPLSLECTVEGTSNPNLYWYRQAAGRGLQLLFYSVGIGQISSEVPQNLSASRPQDRQFILSSKKLLLSDSGFYLCAWTRGPPYEQYFGPGTRLTVT.

V and J are TRBV5-1 and TRBJ2-1; 10 bases agree with TRBD2. CDR3 length: 17 amino acids. With 1 base clipped from V and 7 bases from J, the junction kept 11 bases outside the gene matches. In germline, CDR1 is SGHRS, CDR2 YFSETQ. In nucleotides, the CDR3 is TGCGCCAGCAGCTTGTTGGCTAGCGGGAGCGGTATGAATGAGCAGTTCTTC. Its translation: CASSLLASGSGMNEQFF.

Only one count was recorded for this clone. The gene calls are TRBV29-1 and TRBJ2-7, with a tentative D call TRBD1 (6 bases). Between the trimmed V and J ends, which lost 6 bases and 7 bases, there was a span of 13 bases. Germline CDR1 SQVTM, CDR2 ANQGSEA. The CDR3 length is 11 residues. For the CDR3, the DNA is TGCAGCGTCCCCACAGGGAAAGAGCAGTACTTC. This sequence encodes CSVPTGKEQYF.

J is TRBJ2-7 and V is TRBV27, with D tentatively TRBD1 (5 bases). Germline CDR1 MNHEY, CDR2 SMNVEV (reference sequence). This CDR3 contains 15 residues. V lost 5 bases to trimming and J lost 3 bases, with 17 bases between them. The CDR3 is CASSRRGISHYEQYF. In nucleotides, the CDR3 is TGTGCCAGCAGTCGAAGGGGAATAAGTCACTACGAGCAGTACTTC.

This chain joins TRBV5-5 and TRBJ2-7, with a tentative D call TRBD2 (6 bases). Trimming cost V 0 bases and J 3 bases, with 10 bases left between them. There are 14 residues in the CDR3. Germline V gene data show CDR1 as SGHKS and CDR2 as YYEKEE (reference sequence). CDR3 in DNA: TGTGCCAGCAGCTTGGGGGGGACTCTCTACGAGCAGTACTTC. Its protein is CASSLGGTLYEQYF.

CDR3 region: CASRLLTDYEQYF. The CDR3 DNA is TGTGCCAGCAGGCTTCTGACTGACTACGAGCAGTACTTC. V usage is TRBV27 and J usage is TRBJ2-7; D not resolved. This CDR3 is 13 amino acids long. V dropped 6 bases and J dropped 3 bases, with 12 bases sitting between them. The V gene's germline CDR1 is MNHEY and CDR2 SMNVEV (reference sequence).

V usage is TRBV19 and J usage is TRBJ1-2; no reliable D call. Trimming removed 3 bases from V and 5 bases from J, with 10 bases in between. Germline loops: CDR1 LNHDA, CDR2 SQIVND (reference sequence). The CDR3 spans 13 residues. The CDR3 nucleotides read TGTGCCAGTAGTATTGAGGGTCTTTATGGCTACACCTTC. Translation: CASSIEGLYGYTF.

The gene calls are TRBV10-3 and TRBJ2-1; a possible D gene is TRBD1 (7 bases). The ends were cut back, 10 bases at V and 9 bases at J, with 22 bases in the middle. CDR1 and CDR2 (germline): ENHRY, SYGVKD. There are 14 residues in the CDR3. The CDR3 reads CATGGGSRSGEQFF. For the CDR3, the DNA is TGTGCCACCGGAGGGGGCAGTAGGTCCGGTGAGCAGTTCTTC.

This chain uses TRBV27 with TRBJ2-1; D gene unclear. The CDR3 length is 15 residues. Trimming took off 2 bases at V and 0 bases at J, with 8 bases between the two ends. The germline gives CDR1 MNHEY, CDR2 SMNVEV (reference sequence). CDR3 nucleotides: TGTGCCAGCAGTTTACAGGTTCGCTCCTACAATGAGCAGTTCTTC. Encoded protein: CASSLQVRSYNEQFF.

The V gene is TRBV10-3, the J gene TRBJ2-7; 11 bases are shared with TRBD2. Germline lookup yields CDR1 ENHRY and CDR2 SYGVKD. The CDR3 loop spans 20 amino acids. V was clipped by 6 bases and J by 6 bases; unmatched bases: 25. DNA of the CDR3: TGTGCCATCAGCGGAAAGACTAGCGGGGAAAAGCCTATCCTAGGGCGCGAGCAGTACTTC. Encoded protein: CAISGKTSGEKPILGREQYF.

The genes are TRBV14 and TRBJ2-1; D ambiguous. V gave up 0 bases and J gave up 3 bases, with 12 bases separating them. Germline loops: CDR1 SGHDN, CDR2 FVKESK. The CDR3 is 16 residues long. The CDR3 loop reads CASSQDGTTLYNEQFF. The CDR3 region has the DNA TGTGCCAGCAGCCAAGACGGTACCACTCTCTACAATGAGCAGTTCTTC. The full variable domain, completed using reference TRBV14 and TRBJ2-1, is EAGVTQFPSHSVIEKGQTVTLRCDPISGHDNLYWYRRVMGKEIKFLLHFVKESKQDESGMPNNRFLAERTGGTYSTLKVQPAELEDSGVYFCASSQDGTTLYNEQFFGPGTRLTVL.

The chain couples TRBV6-6 to TRBJ1-5, with D possibly matching TRBD1 (6 bases). Germline V CDR1 and CDR2: MNHNY, SVGAGI (reference sequence). This CDR3 contains 16 residues. V lost 6 bases and J 2 bases, leaving 17 bases between the germline ends. CDR3 amino acids: CASSRDGTQGNQPQHF. DNA of the CDR3: TGTGCCAGCAGCCGCGACGGGACACAGGGCAATCAGCCCCAGCATTTT.

The gene calls are TRBV9 and TRBJ2-2; tentative D call: TRBD1 (6 bases). V dropped 4 bases and J dropped 6 bases, with 10 bases sitting between them. Germline lookup yields CDR1 SGDLS and CDR2 YYNGEE. The CDR3 loop spans 13 amino acids. The CDR3, as DNA: TGTGCCAGCAGCTTTAGGGGGTCCGGGGAGCTGTTTTTT. It codes for CASSFRGSGELFF.

The genes are TRBV6-4 and TRBJ2-1, with TRBD2 matching 12 bases. The germline V gene encodes CDR1 MRHNA and CDR2 SNTAGT. The CDR3 extends over 15 amino acids. Unmatched junction bases numbered 7, after V lost 5 bases and J lost 8 bases. The CDR3 DNA is TGTGCCAGCAGTTTTCGGACTAGCGGGAATGATGAGCAGTTCTTC. This translates into CASSFRTSGNDEQFF.

The chain recombines TRBV6-1 with TRBJ1-2; D unresolved. CDR3 size: 15 residues. Germline V gene lookup returns CDR1 MNHNS and CDR2 SASEGT. Trimming pared 1 base from V and 3 bases from J, leaving 12 bases between. DNA for the CDR3: TGTGCCAGCAGTGAAGGTTTAACGGAGCACTATGGCTACACCTTC. Its protein product is CASSEGLTEHYGYTF.